This TCR beta chain was captured by sequencing in a study of blood T cell repertoires in COVID-19. As for the study in general: Samples representing acute and convalescent COVID-19 were sourced from the United States, Italy and Spain. T cells, B-cell-depleted T cells, or PBMCs supplied cDNA or gDNA.

Assay used: immunoSEQ multiplex PCR; TCRdb lists only in-frame clones, some missing. The sample includes roughly 75,000 clones, about 86% seen only once; the top ten take roughly 27%. Only a few counts were recorded for this clone. Material for sequencing was peripheral blood. The receptor was isolated from a man between 65 and 85 years old with acute or convalescent COVID-19.

DNA of the CDR3: TGTGCCAGCAGTGACGAACTACTCCGTCTCTACGAGCAGTACTTC. Amino acids: CASSDELLRLYEQYF. The V call is TRBV2, the J call TRBJ2-7; D is undetermined. Germline lookup yields CDR1 SNHLY and CDR2 FYNNEI. V lost 3 bases and J lost 3, with 15 bases in between. The CDR3 extends over 15 amino acids.